This T cell receptor (beta chain) was sequenced in a study of OX40 agonist ivuxolimab in advanced cancers. Notes on the study in general: The expanded peripheral T cells' antigen specificity was not determined.

Remarks on this clone: What it recognizes is unknown.

From germline, CDR1 is ENHRY and CDR2 SYGVKD. V was clipped by 2 bases and J by 7 bases; unmatched bases: 11. The CDR3 covers 15 residues. Data came from immunoSEQ multiplex PCR; TCRdb stores just in-frame clones and leaves some out. This table holds about 3,000 clones, around 80% found once. The starting material was CD4+ or CD8+ T cells sorted from blood, obtained in a trial of the OX40 agonist ivuxolimab. This receptor was obtained from an adult with an advanced solid tumor such as melanoma, head and neck, liver or kidney cancer. The chain combines TRBV10-3 with TRBJ2-7, with 7 bases aligning to TRBD1. CDR3: CAISEDRDVLGEQYF. The CDR3 DNA reads TGTGCCATCAGTGAGGACAGGGATGTCTTGGGGGAGCAGTACTTC.